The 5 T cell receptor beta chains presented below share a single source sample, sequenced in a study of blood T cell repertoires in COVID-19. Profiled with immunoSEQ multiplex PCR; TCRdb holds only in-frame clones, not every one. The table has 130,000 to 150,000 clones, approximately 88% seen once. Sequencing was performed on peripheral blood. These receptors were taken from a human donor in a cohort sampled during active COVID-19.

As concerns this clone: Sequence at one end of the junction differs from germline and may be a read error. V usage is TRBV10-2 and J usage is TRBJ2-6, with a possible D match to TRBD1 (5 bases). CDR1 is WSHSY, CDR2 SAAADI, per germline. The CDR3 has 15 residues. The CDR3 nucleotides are TGCGCCAGCAGTCTTGACAGATCTGGGGCCAACGTCCCGACTTTC. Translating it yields CASSLDRSGANVPTF.

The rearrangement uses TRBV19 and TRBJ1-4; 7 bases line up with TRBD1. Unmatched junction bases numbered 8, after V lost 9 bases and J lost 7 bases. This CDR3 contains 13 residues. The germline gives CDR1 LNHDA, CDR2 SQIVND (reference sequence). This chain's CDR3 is CASNRNRGEKLFF. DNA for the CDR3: TGTGCCAGCAACAGGAACAGGGGTGAAAAACTGTTTTTT.

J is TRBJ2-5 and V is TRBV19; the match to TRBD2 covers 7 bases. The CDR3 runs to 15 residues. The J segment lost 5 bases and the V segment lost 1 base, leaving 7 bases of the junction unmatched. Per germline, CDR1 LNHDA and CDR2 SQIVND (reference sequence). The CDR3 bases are TGTGCCAGTAGTATAGGGGTAGCGGGTGGGGAGACCCAGTACTTC. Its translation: CASSIGVAGGETQYF.

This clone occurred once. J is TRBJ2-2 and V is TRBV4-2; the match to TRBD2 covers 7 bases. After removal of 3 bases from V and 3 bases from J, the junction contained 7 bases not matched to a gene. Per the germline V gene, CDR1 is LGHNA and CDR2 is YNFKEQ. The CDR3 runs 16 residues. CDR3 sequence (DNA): TGTGCCAGCAGCCATTATGCGGGGGAGGACACCGGGGAGCTGTTTTTT. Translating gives CASSHYAGEDTGELFF.

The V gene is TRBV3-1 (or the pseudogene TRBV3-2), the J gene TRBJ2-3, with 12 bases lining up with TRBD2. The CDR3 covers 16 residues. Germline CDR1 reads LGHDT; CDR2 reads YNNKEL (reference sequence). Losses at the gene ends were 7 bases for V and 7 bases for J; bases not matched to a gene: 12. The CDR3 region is CASTQTSGSRGNTQYF. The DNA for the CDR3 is TGTGCCAGCACCCAGACTAGCGGGAGTAGGGGAAATACGCAGTATTTT.